The T cell receptor (beta chain) described here comes from a study of blood T cell repertoires in COVID-19. Study as a whole: Samples taken during acute and convalescent COVID-19 were collected in the United States, Italy and Spain.

This clone was seen only once. The study drew participants aged about 18 to 89 years from some 24 US areas. V shed 4 bases and J shed 6 bases, with 13 bases lying between them. Germline values: CDR1 KGHDR, CDR2 SFDVKD. This CDR3 has 14 residues. Source study methods: Estimates of nucleated cell counts were drawn from the amplification of reference gene primers. This table comes from immunoSEQ multiplex PCR, and its TCRdb copy is limited to in-frame clones, with some not included. Clone size and V and J calls were adopted from that table, with D and trimming inferred from the DNA. The sample consists of 180,000 or so clones, over 75% of them appearing once.

This clonotype was sampled from a human donor with acute COVID-19. The donor label of this sample is uncertain. This chain joins TRBV24-1 and TRBJ2-3, with D hard to call. Sample: PBMCs or T cells enriched from blood (not recorded which). The CDR3 nucleotides are TGTGCCACCAGTGACTTAGTGTCGTCTGATACGCAGTATTTT. Residues: CATSDLVSSDTQYF.